This T cell receptor beta chain was recovered during a study of blood T cell repertoires in COVID-19. Sequencing was performed with immunoSEQ multiplex PCR; in TCRdb, only in-frame clones are kept and a portion is missing. The table includes more than 300,000 clones, over 75% detected once. Enrollees, about 18 to 89 years old, lived in 20 to 25 US areas. The ends lost 5 bases at V and 6 bases at J; junction bases unmatched: 9. The CDR3 consists of 16 residues. Germline lookup yields CDR1 MNHEY and CDR2 SVGEGT. Sequencing input: PBMCs or T cells enriched from blood (not recorded which). The chain is built from TRBV6-2 or TRBV6-3 and TRBJ2-5, with 13 nucleotides matching TRBD2. The source is a man aged 40-55 years in a cohort exposed to, infected with or recovered from COVID-19 (not recorded which). The chain's CDR3 is CASSPTSGGARKTQYF. The CDR3 nucleotides read TGTGCCAGCAGTCCAACTAGCGGGGGGGCACGGAAGACCCAGTACTTC.